The T cell receptor beta chain under discussion was sequenced for a study of identical twins. V was trimmed by 3 bases and J by 1 base, leaving 9 bases between them. The CDR3 sequence is 14 residues long. TCRdb re-derived calls from the 5' RACE reads in MiXCR, one entry per CDR3 protein. Counted here are 400,000 to 550,000 distinct CDR3 sequences, 20% to 25% occurring once; the ten biggest clones make up around 0.91%. This clonotype came up a few times. The sample was also linked to a second study, of T cells expressing NK-cell markers. According to that study: These clonotypes, the leaders elsewhere, also led the CD3+CD56-NKG2C+ fraction in four donors.

The chain combines TRBV12-3 or TRBV12-4 with TRBJ1-2, with D tentatively TRBD1 (6 bases). Input material: CD4+ T cells sorted from blood. The sequence was obtained from a woman aged 18-30 years in good health. The CDR3 region has the DNA TGTGCCAGCAGTTTCCTAGGGGGTAACTATGGCTACACCTTC. It is translated as CASSFLGGNYGYTF.